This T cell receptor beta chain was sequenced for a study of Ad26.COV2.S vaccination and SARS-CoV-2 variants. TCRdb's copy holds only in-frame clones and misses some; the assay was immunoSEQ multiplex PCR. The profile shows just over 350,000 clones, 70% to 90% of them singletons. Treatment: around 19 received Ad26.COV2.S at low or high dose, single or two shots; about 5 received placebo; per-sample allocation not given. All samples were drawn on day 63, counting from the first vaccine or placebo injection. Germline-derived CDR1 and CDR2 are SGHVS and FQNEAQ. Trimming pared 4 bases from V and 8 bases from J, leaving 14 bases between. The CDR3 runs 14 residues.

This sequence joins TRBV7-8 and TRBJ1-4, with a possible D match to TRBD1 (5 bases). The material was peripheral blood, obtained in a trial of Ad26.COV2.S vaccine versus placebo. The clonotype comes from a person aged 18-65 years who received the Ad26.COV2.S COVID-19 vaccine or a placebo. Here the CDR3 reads CASSSPAGREKLFF. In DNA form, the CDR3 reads TGTGCCAGCAGCTCCCCGGCAGGGCGAGAAAAACTGTTTTTT.